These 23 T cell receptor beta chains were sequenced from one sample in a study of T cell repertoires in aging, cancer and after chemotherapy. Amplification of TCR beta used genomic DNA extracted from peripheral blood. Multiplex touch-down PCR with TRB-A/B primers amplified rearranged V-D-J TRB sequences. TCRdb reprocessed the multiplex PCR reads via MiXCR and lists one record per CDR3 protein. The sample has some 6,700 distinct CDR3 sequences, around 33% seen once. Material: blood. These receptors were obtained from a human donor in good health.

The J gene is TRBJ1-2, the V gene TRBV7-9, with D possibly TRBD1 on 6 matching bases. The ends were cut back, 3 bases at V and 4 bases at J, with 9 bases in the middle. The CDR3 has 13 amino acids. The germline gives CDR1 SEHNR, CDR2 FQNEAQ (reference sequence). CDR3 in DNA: TGTGCCAGCAGCTTGCGGGACACCTATGGCTACACCTTC. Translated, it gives CASSLRDTYGYTF.

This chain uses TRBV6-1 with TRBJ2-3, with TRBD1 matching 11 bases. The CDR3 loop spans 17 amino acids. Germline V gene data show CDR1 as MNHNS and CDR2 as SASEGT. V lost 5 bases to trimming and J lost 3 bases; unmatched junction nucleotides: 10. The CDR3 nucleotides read TGTGCCAGCAGTCCAGGACAGGGGGCGCCCGGGACAGATACGCAGTATTTT. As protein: CASSPGQGAPGTDTQYF.

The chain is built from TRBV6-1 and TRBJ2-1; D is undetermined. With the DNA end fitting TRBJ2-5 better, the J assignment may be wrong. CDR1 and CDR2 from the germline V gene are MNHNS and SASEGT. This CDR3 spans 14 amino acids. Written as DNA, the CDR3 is TGTGCCAGCAGTTACTCGTGCGGTGGGGAGACCCAGTACTTC. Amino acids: CASSYSCGGETQYF.

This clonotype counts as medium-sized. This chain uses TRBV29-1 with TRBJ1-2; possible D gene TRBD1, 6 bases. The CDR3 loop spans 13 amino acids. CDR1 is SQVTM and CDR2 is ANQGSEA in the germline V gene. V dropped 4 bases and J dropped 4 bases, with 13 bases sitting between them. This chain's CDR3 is CSVAFRGAYGYTF. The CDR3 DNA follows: TGCAGCGTTGCCTTTAGGGGGGCCTATGGCTACACCTTC.

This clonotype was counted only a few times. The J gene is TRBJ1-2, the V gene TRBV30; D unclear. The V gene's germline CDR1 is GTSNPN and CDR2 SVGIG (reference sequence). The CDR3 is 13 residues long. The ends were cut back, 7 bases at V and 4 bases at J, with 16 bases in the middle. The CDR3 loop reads CAYSLWAFYGYTF. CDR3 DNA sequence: TGTGCCTACTCATTGTGGGCCTTCTATGGCTACACCTTC.

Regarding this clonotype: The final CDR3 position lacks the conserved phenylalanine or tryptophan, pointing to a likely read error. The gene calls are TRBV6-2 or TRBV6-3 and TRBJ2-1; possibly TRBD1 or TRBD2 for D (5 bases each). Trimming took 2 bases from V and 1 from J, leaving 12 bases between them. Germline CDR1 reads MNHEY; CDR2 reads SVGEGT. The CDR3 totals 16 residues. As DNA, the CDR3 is TGTGCCAGCAGTTACGGGACGGGTACATCCTACAATGAGCAGTTCCTC. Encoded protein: CASSYGTGTSYNEQFL.

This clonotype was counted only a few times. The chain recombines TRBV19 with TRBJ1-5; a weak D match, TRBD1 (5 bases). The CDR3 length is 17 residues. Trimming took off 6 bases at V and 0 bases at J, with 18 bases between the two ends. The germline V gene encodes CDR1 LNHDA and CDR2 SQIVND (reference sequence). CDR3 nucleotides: TGTGCCAGTAGGACCGGGACGGCCCCTTATAGCAATCAGCCCCAGCATTTT. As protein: CASRTGTAPYSNQPQHF. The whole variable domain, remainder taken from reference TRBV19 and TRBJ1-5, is DGGITQSPKYLFRKEGQNVTLSCEQNLNHDAMYWYRQDPGQGLRLIYYSQIVNDFQKGDIAEGYSVSREKKESFPLTVTSAQKNPTAFYLCASRTGTAPYSNQPQHFGDGTRLSIL.

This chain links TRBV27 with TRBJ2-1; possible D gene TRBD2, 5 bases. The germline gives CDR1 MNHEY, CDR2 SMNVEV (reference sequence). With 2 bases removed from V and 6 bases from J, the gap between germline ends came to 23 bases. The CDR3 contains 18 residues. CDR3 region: CASSLLPGLRVLGNEQFF. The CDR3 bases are TGTGCCAGCAGTTTACTCCCGGGTTTGAGGGTTTTAGGCAATGAGCAGTTCTTC.

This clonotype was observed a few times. CDR3 in DNA: TGTGCCAGCAAAACACGGGCAACTAATGAAAAACTGTTTTTT. It is translated as CASKTRATNEKLFF. V is TRBV6-5 and J is TRBJ1-4, with D unclear. The CDR3 runs 14 residues. Trimming pared 7 bases from V and 0 bases from J, leaving 9 bases between. Germline CDR1 reads MNHEY; CDR2 reads SVGAGI.

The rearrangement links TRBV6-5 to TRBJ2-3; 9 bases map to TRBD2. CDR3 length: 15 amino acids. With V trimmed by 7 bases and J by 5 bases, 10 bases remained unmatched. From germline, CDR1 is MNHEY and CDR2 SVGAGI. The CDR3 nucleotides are TGTGCCAGCAATCGAGCGGGGGGCCTCGGAGATACGCAGTATTTT. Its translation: CASNRAGGLGDTQYF.

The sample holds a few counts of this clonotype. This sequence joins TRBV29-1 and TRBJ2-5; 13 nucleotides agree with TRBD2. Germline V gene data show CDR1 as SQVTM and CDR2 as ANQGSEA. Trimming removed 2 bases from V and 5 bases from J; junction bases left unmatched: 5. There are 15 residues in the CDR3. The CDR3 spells CSVETSGGARETQYF. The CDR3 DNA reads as TGCAGCGTTGAAACTAGCGGGGGGGCTCGGGAGACCCAGTACTTC.

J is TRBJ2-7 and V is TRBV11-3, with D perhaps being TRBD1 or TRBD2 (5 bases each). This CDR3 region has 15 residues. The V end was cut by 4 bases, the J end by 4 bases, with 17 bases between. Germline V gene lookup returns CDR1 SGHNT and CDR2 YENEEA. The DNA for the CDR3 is TGTGCCAGCAGCTCATGGGGGACGGAAATTTACGAGCAGTACTTC. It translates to CASSSWGTEIYEQYF.

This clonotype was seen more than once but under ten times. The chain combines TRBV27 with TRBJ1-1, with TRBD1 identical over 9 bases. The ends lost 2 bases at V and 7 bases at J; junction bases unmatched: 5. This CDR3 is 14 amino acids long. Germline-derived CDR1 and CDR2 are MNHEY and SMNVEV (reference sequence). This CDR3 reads CASSLDRGFSEAFF. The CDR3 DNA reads TGTGCCAGCAGTTTAGACAGGGGGTTTAGTGAAGCTTTCTTT.

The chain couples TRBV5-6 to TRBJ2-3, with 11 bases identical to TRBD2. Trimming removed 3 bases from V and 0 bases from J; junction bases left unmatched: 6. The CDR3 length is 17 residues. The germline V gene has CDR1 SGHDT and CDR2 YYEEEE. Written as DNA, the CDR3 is TGTGCCAGCAGCTCCCCGGGACTAGCGGTTAGCACAGATACGCAGTATTTT. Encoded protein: CASSSPGLAVSTDTQYF.

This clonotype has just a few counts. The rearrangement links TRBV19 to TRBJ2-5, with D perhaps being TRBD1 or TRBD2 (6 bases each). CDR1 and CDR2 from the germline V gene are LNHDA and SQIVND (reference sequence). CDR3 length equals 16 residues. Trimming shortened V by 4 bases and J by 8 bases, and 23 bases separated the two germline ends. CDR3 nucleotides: TGTGCCAGTAGTAAGGGGGGTACCGGGGGTCAGAGAACCCAGTACTTC. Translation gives CASSKGGTGGQRTQYF.

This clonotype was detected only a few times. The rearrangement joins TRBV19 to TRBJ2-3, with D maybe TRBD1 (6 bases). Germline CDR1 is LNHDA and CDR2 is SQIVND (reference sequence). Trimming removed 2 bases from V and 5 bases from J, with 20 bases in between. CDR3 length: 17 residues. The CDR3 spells CASSISRGGGTRDTQYF. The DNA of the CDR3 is TGTGCCAGTAGTATAAGTCGCGGTGGGGGCACGAGAGATACGCAGTATTTT.

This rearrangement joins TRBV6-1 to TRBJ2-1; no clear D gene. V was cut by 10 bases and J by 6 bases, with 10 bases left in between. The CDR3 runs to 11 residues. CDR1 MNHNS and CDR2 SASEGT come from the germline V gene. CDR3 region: CATLPLNEQFF. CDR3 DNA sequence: TGTGCCACCCTACCCCTCAATGAGCAGTTCTTC.

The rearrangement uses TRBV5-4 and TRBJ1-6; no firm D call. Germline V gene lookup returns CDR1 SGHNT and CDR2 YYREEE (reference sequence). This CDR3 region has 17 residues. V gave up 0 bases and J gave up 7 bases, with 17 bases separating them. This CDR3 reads CASSLVPGADGNSPLHF. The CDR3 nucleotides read TGTGCCAGCAGCTTGGTCCCCGGCGCGGATGGGAATTCACCCCTCCACTTT.

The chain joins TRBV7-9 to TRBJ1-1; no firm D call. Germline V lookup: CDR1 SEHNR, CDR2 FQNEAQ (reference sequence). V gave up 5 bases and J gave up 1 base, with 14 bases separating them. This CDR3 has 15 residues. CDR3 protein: CASSRWGSANTEAFF. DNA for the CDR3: TGTGCCAGCAGCCGCTGGGGATCGGCGAACACTGAAGCTTTCTTT.

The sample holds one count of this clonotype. The chain's CDR3 is CASSPRIIPDNEQFF. The CDR3 coding sequence is TGTGCCAGCTCACCACGGATAATACCAGACAATGAGCAGTTCTTC. This chain connects TRBV18 to TRBJ2-1; D is undetermined. There are 15 residues in the CDR3. Trimming took 1 base from V and 5 from J, leaving 12 bases between them. Germline values: CDR1 KGHSH, CDR2 LQKENI.

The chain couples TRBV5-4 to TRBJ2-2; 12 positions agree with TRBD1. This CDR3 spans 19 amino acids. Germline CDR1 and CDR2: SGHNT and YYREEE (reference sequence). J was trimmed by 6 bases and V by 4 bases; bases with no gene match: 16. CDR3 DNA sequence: TGTGCCAGCAGCGCACCGGGACAGGGGGCGAGGGTTAAAGCCGGGGAGCTGTTTTTT. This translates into CASSAPGQGARVKAGELFF.

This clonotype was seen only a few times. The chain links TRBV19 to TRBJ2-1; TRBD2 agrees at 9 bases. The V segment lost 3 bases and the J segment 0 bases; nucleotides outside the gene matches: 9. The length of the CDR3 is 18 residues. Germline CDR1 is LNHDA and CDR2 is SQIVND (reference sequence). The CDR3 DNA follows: TGTGCCAGTAGTATGAGTAGCGGGAGACTAAGCTCCTACAATGAGCAGTTCTTC. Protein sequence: CASSMSSGRLSSYNEQFF.

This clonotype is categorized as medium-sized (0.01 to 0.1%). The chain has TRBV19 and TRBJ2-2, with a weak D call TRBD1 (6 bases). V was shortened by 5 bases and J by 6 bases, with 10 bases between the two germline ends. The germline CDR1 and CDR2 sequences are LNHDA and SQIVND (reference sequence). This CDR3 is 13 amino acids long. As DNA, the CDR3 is TGTGCCAGTAGTTCAGGGGTGGCCGGGGAGCTGTTTTTT. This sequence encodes CASSSGVAGELFF.